The clone carrying this T cell receptor beta chain appeared a single time. The target antigen is unknown. The entry originates in a study of CD8+CD57+ T cells in acquired aplastic anemia. Turning to the study itself: 3 to 3.5 ug was the average amount of DNA from sorted CD4+ and CD8+ cells. The study, taken as a whole, reports: Controls and patients did not differ significantly in CD8+ Simpson's diversity.

Template material for TCR beta VDJ and CDR3 profiling consisted of genomic DNA. TCRdb fed the reads into MiXCR, producing one record per CDR3 protein. The table has under 200,000 distinct CDR3 sequences, around 66% seen once. V gave up 4 bases and J gave up 4 bases, with 17 bases separating them. This CDR3 is 15 amino acids long. Germline loops: CDR1 MGHRA, CDR2 YSYEKL. This rearrangement joins TRBV4-1 to TRBJ2-7, with D possibly being TRBD1 or TRBD2 (6 bases each). The sequence came from a human donor with severe aplastic anemia or a healthy control (not recorded which). Sequenced input: sorted CD4+, CD8+, or CD8+CD57+ T cells (not recorded which) from PBMCs. CDR3 nucleotide sequence: TGCGCCAGCAGCCGGGGGGCAGGGTCCTCGTACGAGCAGTACTTC. Encoded protein: CASSRGAGSSYEQYF.